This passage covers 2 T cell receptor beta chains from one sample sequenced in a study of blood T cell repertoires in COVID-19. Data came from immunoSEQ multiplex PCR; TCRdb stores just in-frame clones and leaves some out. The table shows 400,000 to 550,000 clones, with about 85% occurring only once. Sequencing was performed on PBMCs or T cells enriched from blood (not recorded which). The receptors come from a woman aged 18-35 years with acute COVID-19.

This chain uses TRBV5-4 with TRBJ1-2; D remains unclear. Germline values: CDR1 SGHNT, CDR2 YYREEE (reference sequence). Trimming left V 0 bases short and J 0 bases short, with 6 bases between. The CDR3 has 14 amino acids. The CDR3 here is CASSLVQTNYGYTF. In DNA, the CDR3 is TGTGCCAGCAGCTTGGTGCAGACTAACTATGGCTACACCTTC.

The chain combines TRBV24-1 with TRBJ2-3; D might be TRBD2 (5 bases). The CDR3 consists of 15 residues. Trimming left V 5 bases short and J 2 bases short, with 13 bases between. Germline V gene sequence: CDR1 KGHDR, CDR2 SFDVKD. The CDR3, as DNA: TGTGCCACCAGTGTTGGCAGCGGATTCACAGATACGCAGTATTTT. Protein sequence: CATSVGSGFTDTQYF.